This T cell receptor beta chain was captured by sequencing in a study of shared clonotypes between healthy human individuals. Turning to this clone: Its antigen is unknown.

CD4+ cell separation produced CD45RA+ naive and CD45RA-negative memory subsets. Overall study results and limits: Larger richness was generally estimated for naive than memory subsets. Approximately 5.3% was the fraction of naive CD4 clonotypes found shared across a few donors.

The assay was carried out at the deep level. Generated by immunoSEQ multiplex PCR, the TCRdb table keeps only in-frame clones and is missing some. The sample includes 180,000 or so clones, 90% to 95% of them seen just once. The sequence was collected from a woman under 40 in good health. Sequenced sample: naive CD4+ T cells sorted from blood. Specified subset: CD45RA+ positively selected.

CDR3 sequence: CASSEVSGNTIYF. The CDR3 coding sequence is TGTGCCAGCTCCGAGGTGTCTGGAAACACCATATATTTT. The chain joins TRBV18 to TRBJ1-3, with D unresolved. The V end was cut by 6 bases, the J end by 1 base, with 7 bases between. CDR1 is KGHSH and CDR2 is LQKENI in the germline V gene. The CDR3 has 13 amino acids.